This is a list of T cell receptor beta chains from one sample in a study of blood T cell repertoires in COVID-19. Profiled with immunoSEQ multiplex PCR; TCRdb holds only in-frame clones, not every one. The table lists roughly 200,000 clones, 80% to 85% of them singletons. The sample taken for sequencing was peripheral blood. The receptor set was obtained from a woman aged 80 or over with COVID-19, enrolled during active disease. The CDR3 runs from the conserved cysteine through the conserved F or W. The D gene is left open where the match is weak. Size tells how often a clone was seen (once, few, many) or the class of an expanded clone, and some rows leave it out.

TRBJ2-2,few,TRBV12-3/TRBV12-4,.,CASSFHGELFF,TGTGCCAGCAGTTTCCACGGGGAGCTGTTTTTT
TRBJ2-7,.,TRBV6-2/TRBV6-3,.,CASSSRAPYEQYF,TGTGCCAGCAGTTCCCGAGCCCCCTACGAGCAGTACTTC
TRBJ1-6,.,TRBV7-3,.,CASSLMGGSPLHF,TGTGCCAGCAGCTTAATGGGCGGGTCACCCCTCCACTTT
TRBJ2-7,.,TRBV4-1,TRBD1,CASSHPGQGAYEQYF,TGCGCCAGCAGCCACCCGGGACAGGGGGCGTACGAGCAGTACTTC
TRBJ2-1,.,TRBV6-5,TRBD2,CASSLRLAGLDEQFF,TGTGCCAGCAGTTTGCGACTAGCGGGACTAGATGAGCAGTTCTTC
TRBJ2-7,.,TRBV15,.,CATSAGWSYEQYF,TGTGCCACCAGCGCAGGGTGGTCCTACGAGCAGTACTTC
TRBJ2-1,.,TRBV7-9,.,CASSLGVGGDNEQFF,TGTGCCAGCAGCTTAGGTGTCGGCGGGGACAATGAGCAGTTCTTC
TRBJ2-1,.,TRBV5-5,TRBD2,CASSLAPLLAGIPYNEQFF,TGTGCCAGCAGCTTGGCCCCATTACTAGCGGGGATTCCCTACAATGAGCAGTTCTTC
TRBJ2-7,.,TRBV2,TRBD1,CASSDRDRGFHEQYF,TGTGCCAGCAGTGATCGGGACAGGGGCTTCCACGAGCAGTACTTC
TRBJ2-3,.,TRBV6-2/TRBV6-3,.,CASSQTGWTDTQYF,TGTGCCAGCAGTCAGACCGGGTGGACAGATACGCAGTATTTT
TRBJ1-4,.,TRBV25-1,.,CASSAYRVGEKLFF,TGTGCCAGCAGTGCCTACAGGGTGGGCGAAAAACTGTTTTTT
TRBJ2-5,.,TRBV7-8,TRBD1,CASSLRGRLTQYF,TGTGCCAGCAGCTTAAGGGGGCGGCTGACCCAGTACTTC